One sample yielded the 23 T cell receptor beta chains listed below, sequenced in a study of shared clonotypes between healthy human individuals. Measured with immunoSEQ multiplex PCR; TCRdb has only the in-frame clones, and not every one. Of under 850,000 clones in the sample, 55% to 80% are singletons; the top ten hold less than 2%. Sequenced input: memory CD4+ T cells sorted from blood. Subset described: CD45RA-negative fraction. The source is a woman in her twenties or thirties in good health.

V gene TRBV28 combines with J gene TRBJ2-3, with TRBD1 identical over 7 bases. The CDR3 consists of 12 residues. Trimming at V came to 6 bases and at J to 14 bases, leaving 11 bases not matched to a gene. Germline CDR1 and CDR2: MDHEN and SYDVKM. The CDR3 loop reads CASSLTGSLRYF. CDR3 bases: TGTGCCAGCAGCCTGACAGGGTCACTACGGTATTTT.

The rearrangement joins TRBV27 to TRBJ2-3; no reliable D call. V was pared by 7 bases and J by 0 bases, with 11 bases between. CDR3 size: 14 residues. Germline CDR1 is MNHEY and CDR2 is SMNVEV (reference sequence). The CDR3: CASKSLRSTDTQYF. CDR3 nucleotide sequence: TGTGCCAGCAAGTCCTTGCGGAGCACAGATACGCAGTATTTT.

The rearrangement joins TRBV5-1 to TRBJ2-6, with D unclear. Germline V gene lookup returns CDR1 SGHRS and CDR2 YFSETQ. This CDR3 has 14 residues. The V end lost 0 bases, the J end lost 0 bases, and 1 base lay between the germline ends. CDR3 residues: CASSLASGANVLTF. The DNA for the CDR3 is TGCGCCAGCAGCTTGGCCTCTGGGGCCAACGTCCTGACTTTC.

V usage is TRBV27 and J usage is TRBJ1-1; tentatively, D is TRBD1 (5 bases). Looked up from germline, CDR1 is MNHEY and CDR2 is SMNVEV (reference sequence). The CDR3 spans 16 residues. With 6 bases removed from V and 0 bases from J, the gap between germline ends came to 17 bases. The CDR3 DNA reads TGTGCCAGCAGACTGCGGGGGACGGCAATGAACACTGAAGCTTTCTTT. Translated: CASRLRGTAMNTEAFF.

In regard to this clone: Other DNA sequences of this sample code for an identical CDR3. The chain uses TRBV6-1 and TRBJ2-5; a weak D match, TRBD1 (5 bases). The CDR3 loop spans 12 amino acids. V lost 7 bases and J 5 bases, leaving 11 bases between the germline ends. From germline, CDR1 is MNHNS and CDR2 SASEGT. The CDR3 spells CASNSGRETQYF. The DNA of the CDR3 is TGTGCCAGCAACTCAGGGCGGGAGACCCAGTACTTC.

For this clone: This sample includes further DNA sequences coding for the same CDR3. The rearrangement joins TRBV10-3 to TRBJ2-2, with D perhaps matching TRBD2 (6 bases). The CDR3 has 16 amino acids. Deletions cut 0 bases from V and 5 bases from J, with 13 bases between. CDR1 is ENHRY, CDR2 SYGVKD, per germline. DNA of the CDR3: TGTGCCATCAGTGAGTCGACTCTGGGGGGAACCGGGGAGCTGTTTTTT. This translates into CAISESTLGGTGELFF.

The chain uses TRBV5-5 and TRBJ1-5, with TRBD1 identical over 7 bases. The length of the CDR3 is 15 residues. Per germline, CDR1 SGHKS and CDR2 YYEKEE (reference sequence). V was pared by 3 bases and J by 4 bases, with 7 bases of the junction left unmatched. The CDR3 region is CASSYTGQINQPQHF. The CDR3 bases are TGTGCCAGCAGCTATACGGGACAGATAAATCAGCCCCAGCATTTT. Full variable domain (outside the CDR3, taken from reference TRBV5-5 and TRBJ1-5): DAGVTQSPTHLIKTRGQQVTLRCSPISGHKSVSWYQQVLGQGPQFIFQYYEKEERGRGNFPDRFSARQFPNYSSELNVNALLLGDSALYLCASSYTGQINQPQHFGDGTRLSIL.

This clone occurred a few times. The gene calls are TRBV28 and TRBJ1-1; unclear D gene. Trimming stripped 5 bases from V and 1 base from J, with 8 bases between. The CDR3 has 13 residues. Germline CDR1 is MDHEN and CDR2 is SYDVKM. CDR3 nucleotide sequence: TGTGCCAGCAGTGCGGGTAAGAACACTGAAGCTTTCTTT. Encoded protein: CASSAGKNTEAFF.

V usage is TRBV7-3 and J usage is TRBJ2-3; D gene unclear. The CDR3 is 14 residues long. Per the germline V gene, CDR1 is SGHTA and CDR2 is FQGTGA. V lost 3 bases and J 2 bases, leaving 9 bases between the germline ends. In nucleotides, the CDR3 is TGTGCCAGCAGCTTCGGCCAATCCACAGATACGCAGTATTTT. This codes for CASSFGQSTDTQYF.

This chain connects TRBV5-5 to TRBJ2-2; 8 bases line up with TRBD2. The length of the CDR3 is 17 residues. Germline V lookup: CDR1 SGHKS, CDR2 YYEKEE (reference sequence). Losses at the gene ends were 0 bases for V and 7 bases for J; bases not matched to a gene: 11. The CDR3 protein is CASSLESSSGSIGELFF. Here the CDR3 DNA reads TGTGCCAGCAGCTTGGAGTCTTCGAGCGGGAGTATCGGGGAGCTGTTTTTT.

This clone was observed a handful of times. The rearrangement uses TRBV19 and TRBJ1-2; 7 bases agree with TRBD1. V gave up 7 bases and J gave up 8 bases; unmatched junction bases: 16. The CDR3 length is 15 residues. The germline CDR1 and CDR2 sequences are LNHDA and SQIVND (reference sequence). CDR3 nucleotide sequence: TGTGCCAGTATCCGAGGGGGCCAGTCTCCTGGGGGCTACACCTTC. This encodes CASIRGGQSPGGYTF.

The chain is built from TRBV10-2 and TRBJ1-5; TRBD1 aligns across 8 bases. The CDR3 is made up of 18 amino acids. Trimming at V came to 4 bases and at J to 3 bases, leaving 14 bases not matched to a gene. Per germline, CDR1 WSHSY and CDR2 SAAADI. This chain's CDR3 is CASSALRAATGDNQPQHF. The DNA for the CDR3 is TGCGCCAGCAGTGCATTGAGGGCCGCGACAGGGGACAATCAGCCCCAGCATTTT.

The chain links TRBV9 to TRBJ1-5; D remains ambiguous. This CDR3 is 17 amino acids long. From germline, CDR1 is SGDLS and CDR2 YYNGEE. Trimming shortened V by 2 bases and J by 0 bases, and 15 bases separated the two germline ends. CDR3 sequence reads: CASSVGGKAYSNQPQHF. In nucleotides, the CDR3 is TGTGCCAGCAGCGTTGGAGGAAAGGCTTATAGCAATCAGCCCCAGCATTTT.

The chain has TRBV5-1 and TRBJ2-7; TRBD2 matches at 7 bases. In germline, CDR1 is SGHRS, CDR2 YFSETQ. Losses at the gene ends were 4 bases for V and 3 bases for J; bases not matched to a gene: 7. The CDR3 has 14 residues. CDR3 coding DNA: TGCGCCAGCAGCGAGGCTAGCGGCGACTACGAGCAGTACTTC. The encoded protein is CASSEASGDYEQYF.

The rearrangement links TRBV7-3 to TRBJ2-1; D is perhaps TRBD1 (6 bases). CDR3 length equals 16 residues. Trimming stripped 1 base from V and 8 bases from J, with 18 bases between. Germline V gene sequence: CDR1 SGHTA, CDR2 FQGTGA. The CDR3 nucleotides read TGTGCCAGCAGCTTAAGGAGCACAGGGTCGGCCTATGAGCAGTTCTTC. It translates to CASSLRSTGSAYEQFF.

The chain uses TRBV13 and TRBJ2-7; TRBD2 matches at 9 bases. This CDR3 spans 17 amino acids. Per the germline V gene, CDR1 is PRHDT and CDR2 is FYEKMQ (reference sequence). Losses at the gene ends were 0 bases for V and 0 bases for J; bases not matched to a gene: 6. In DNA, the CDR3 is TGTGCCAGCAGCTTAGGGTTGTGGACTAGCGACTCCTACGAGCAGTACTTC. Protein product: CASSLGLWTSDSYEQYF.

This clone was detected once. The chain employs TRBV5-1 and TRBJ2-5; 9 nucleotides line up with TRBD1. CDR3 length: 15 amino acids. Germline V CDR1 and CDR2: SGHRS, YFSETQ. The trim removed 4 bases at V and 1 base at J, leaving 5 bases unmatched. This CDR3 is CASSRGTGLQETQYF. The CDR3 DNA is TGCGCCAGCAGCCGCGGGACAGGGCTCCAAGAGACCCAGTACTTC. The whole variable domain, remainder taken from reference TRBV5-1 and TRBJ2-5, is KAGVTQTPRYLIKTRGQQVTLSCSPISGHRSVSWYQQTPGQGLQFLFEYFSETQRNKGNFPGRFSGRQFSNSRSEMNVSTLELGDSALYLCASSRGTGLQETQYFGPGTRLLVL.

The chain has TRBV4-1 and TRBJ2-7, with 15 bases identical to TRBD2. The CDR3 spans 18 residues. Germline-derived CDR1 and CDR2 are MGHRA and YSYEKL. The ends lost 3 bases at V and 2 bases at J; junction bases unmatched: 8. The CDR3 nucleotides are TGCGCCAGCAGCCAGGGCTGGACTAGCGGGAGGGAGGCCTACGAGCAGTACTTC. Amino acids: CASSQGWTSGREAYEQYF.

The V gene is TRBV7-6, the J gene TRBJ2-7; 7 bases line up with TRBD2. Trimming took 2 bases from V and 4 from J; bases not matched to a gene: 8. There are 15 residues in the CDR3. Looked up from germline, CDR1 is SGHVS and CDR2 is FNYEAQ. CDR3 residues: CASSLRPGTTYEQYF. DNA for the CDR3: TGTGCCAGCAGCTTAAGGCCCGGGACTACTTACGAGCAGTACTTC.

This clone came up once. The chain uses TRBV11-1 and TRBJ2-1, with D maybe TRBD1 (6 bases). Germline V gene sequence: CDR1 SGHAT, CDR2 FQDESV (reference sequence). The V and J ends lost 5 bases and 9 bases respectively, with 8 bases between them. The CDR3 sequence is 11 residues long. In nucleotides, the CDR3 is TGTGCCAGCAGCGTAGGGGGTGAGCAGTTCTTC. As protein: CASSVGGEQFF.

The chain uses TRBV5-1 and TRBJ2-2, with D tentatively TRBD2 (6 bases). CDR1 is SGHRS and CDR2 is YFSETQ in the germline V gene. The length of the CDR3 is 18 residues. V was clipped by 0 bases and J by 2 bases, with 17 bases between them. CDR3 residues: CASSLDLASRRNTGELFF. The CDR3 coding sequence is TGCGCCAGCAGCTTGGACCTAGCGTCTCGACGAAACACCGGGGAGCTGTTTTTT.

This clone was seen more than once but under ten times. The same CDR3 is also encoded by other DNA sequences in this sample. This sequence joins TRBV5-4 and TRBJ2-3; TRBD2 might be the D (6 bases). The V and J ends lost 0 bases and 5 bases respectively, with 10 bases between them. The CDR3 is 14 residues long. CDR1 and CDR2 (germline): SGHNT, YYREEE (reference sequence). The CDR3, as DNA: TGTGCCAGCAGCTTGGCGGGAGCGGGAGATACGCAGTATTTT. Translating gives CASSLAGAGDTQYF.

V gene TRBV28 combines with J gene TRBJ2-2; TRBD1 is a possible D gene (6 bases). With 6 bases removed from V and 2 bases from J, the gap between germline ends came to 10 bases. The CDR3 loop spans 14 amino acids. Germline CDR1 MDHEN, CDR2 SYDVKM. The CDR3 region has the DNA TGTGCCAGCAGAAGGGACACTAACACCGGGGAGCTGTTTTTT. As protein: CASRRDTNTGELFF.